The 32 T cell receptor beta chains presented below share a single source sample, sequenced in a study of T cell responses to AZD1222 COVID-19 vaccine. Data came from immunoSEQ multiplex PCR; TCRdb stores just in-frame clones and leaves some out. The sample yields tens of thousands of clones, about 88% seen once. This material consisted of peripheral blood, taken on day 0 of AZD1222 vaccination. Receptors originate from an adult in good health.

This clone has only one observation. The gene calls are TRBV24-1 and TRBJ2-2, with 9 bases aligning to TRBD1. This CDR3 region has 15 residues. Germline values: CDR1 KGHDR, CDR2 SFDVKD. With V trimmed by 5 bases and J by 3 bases, 3 bases remained unmatched. CDR3 sequence (DNA): TGTGCCACCAGTGGTCGGGACAGGGACACCGGGGAGCTGTTTTTT. Amino acids: CATSGRDRDTGELFF.

The gene calls are TRBV6-2 or TRBV6-3 and TRBJ2-2; weak D call: TRBD2 (6 bases). CDR1 MNHEY and CDR2 SVGEGT come from the germline V gene. Between the trimmed V and J ends, which lost 4 bases and 2 bases, there was a span of 11 bases. There are 15 residues in the CDR3. The chain's CDR3 is CASSSGLLNTGELFF. In DNA, the CDR3 is TGTGCCAGCAGTTCGGGACTCCTAAACACCGGGGAGCTGTTTTTT.

The rearrangement uses TRBV9 and TRBJ1-1; unclear D gene. The CDR3 sequence is 16 residues long. Looked up from germline, CDR1 is SGDLS and CDR2 is YYNGEE. V lost 0 bases and J 1 base, leaving 13 bases between the germline ends. The CDR3, as DNA: TGTGCCAGCAGCGTAGATCTGGGTCTAGAGAACACTGAAGCTTTCTTT. Translated: CASSVDLGLENTEAFF.

This chain uses TRBV24-1 with TRBJ1-1, with unresolved D. Germline CDR1 KGHDR, CDR2 SFDVKD. This CDR3 is 13 amino acids long. V gave up 4 bases and J gave up 10 bases, with 15 bases separating them. CDR3 nucleotides: TGTGCCACCAGTGACCCGACACAGTCAGTAGCTTTCTTT. The encoded protein is CATSDPTQSVAFF.

The sample holds one count of this clone. CDR3 amino acids: CASSHLDRGGDTQYF. The CDR3 nucleotides are TGTGCCAGCAGCCATCTGGACAGGGGAGGTGATACGCAGTATTTT. The chain employs TRBV3-1 (or the pseudogene TRBV3-2) and TRBJ2-3; 9 bases map to TRBD1. The V gene's germline CDR1 is LGHDT and CDR2 YNNKEL (reference sequence). The V and J ends lost 3 bases and 6 bases, in that order; junction bases with no gene match: 7. The CDR3 is 15 amino acids.

The chain joins TRBV5-1 to TRBJ2-3, with 8 bases identical to TRBD1. Germline V gene sequence: CDR1 SGHRS, CDR2 YFSETQ. CDR3 size: 12 residues. Trimming cost V 2 bases and J 9 bases; bases outside gene matches: 2. The DNA for the CDR3 is TGCGCCAGCAGCTTACAGGGGGGAACGCAGTATTTT. This encodes CASSLQGGTQYF.

This chain uses TRBV24-1 with TRBJ2-5; D perhaps matches TRBD2 (7 bases). The ends were cut back, 2 bases at V and 4 bases at J, with 13 bases in the middle. Germline V gene lookup returns CDR1 KGHDR and CDR2 SFDVKD. CDR3 length equals 15 residues. The CDR3: CATSDSTRGAETQYF. The CDR3 DNA sequence: TGTGCCACCAGTGATTCGACCCGGGGGGCAGAGACCCAGTACTTC.

This rearrangement joins TRBV29-1 to TRBJ2-5, with D possibly matching TRBD1 (8 bases). V dropped 6 bases and J dropped 6 bases, with 20 bases sitting between them. CDR1 SQVTM and CDR2 ANQGSEA come from the germline V gene. The CDR3 spans 14 residues. This CDR3 is CSVGGTGSVKTQYF. CDR3 nucleotides: TGCAGCGTGGGGGGGACAGGTAGTGTGAAGACCCAGTACTTC.

The chain has TRBV25-1 and TRBJ1-4; the match to TRBD1 covers 10 bases. The CDR3 consists of 15 residues. J gave up 7 bases and V 5 bases, and 7 bases lay outside the gene matches. Germline assignment: CDR1 MGHDK and CDR2 SYGVNS. The CDR3 loop reads CASSLLGQGTEKLFF. DNA of the CDR3: TGTGCCAGCAGTCTTCTGGGACAGGGGACTGAAAAACTGTTTTTT.

The rearrangement joins TRBV6-2 or TRBV6-3 to TRBJ1-5; 8 bases fit TRBD1. Germline CDR1 MNHEY, CDR2 SVGEGT. Unmatched junction bases numbered 3, after V lost 6 bases and J lost 2 bases. The CDR3 runs 14 residues. CDR3 nucleotides: TGTGCCAGCAGCCTGACAGGGGGCAATCAGCCCCAGCATTTT. It codes for CASSLTGGNQPQHF.

This clone was seen only a few times. The V and J genes are TRBV9 and TRBJ1-1; a possible D gene is TRBD1 (6 bases). This CDR3 is 14 amino acids long. The germline gives CDR1 SGDLS, CDR2 YYNGEE. V was shortened by 3 bases and J by 7 bases, with 16 bases between the two germline ends. The CDR3 nucleotides read TGTGCCAGCAGCGCGGGACAAATTTTCGGTGAAGCTTTCTTT. Protein product: CASSAGQIFGEAFF.

The gene calls are TRBV24-1 and TRBJ1-2, with 12 bases lining up with TRBD1. The CDR3 runs to 15 residues. Germline CDR1 KGHDR, CDR2 SFDVKD. V trimming: 4 bases; J trimming: 7 bases; junction bases outside the gene matches: 6. The CDR3, as DNA: TGTGCCACCAGTGACCCCGGGACAGGGGGCTTTGGCTACACCTTC. It specifies CATSDPGTGGFGYTF.

V is TRBV9 and J is TRBJ2-7, with 7 nucleotides matching TRBD1. In germline, CDR1 is SGDLS, CDR2 YYNGEE. J was trimmed by 3 bases and V by 0 bases; bases with no gene match: 6. The CDR3 consists of 15 residues. CDR3 region: CASSVVGGSFYEQYF. The CDR3, as DNA: TGTGCCAGCAGCGTAGTAGGGGGCTCGTTCTACGAGCAGTACTTC.

In DNA, the CDR3 is TGTGCCAGCAGCTTAGTCTACAGGGAATATGGCTACACCTTC. This codes for CASSLVYREYGYTF. The rearrangement links TRBV7-2 to TRBJ1-2, with a possible D match to TRBD1 (6 bases). CDR1 and CDR2 (germline): SGHTA, FQGNSA. Deletions cut 1 base from V and 5 bases from J, with 11 bases between. The CDR3 loop spans 14 amino acids.

This rearrangement joins TRBV7-2 to TRBJ1-2; D remains ambiguous. Looked up from germline, CDR1 is SGHTA and CDR2 is FQGNSA. This CDR3 is 13 amino acids long. Deletions cut 5 bases from V and 8 bases from J, with 15 bases between. The CDR3 loop is CASSVTWGEGYTF. In DNA, the CDR3 is TGTGCCAGCAGCGTTACCTGGGGTGAAGGCTACACCTTC.

The V and J genes are TRBV9 and TRBJ2-7; 7 bases line up with TRBD2. Germline loops: CDR1 SGDLS, CDR2 YYNGEE. Unmatched junction bases numbered 7, after V lost 0 bases and J lost 4 bases. CDR3 length: 15 residues. CDR3 protein: CASSVAAGVAYEQYF. The CDR3 DNA reads TGTGCCAGCAGCGTAGCGGCGGGAGTGGCATACGAGCAGTACTTC.

V gene TRBV10-2 combines with J gene TRBJ1-2; D remains unclear. Germline V gene lookup returns CDR1 WSHSY and CDR2 SAAADI. V dropped 0 bases and J dropped 3 bases, with 5 bases sitting between them. This CDR3 has 13 residues. CDR3 region: CASSESSHYGYTF. DNA of the CDR3: TGCGCCAGCAGTGAGTCGAGCCACTATGGCTACACCTTC.

This chain links TRBV18 with TRBJ2-1; 9 positions match TRBD2. The CDR3 runs to 16 residues. Trimming removed 9 bases from V and 1 base from J; junction bases left unmatched: 10. Per the germline V gene, CDR1 is KGHSH and CDR2 is LQKENI. The chain's CDR3 is CASLSGSRGSYNEQFF. CDR3 nucleotides: TGTGCCAGTCTTAGCGGGAGTCGGGGTTCCTACAATGAGCAGTTCTTC.

Written as DNA, the CDR3 is TGTGCCAGCAGTCAAACTAGCGGAGCCTACAATGAGCAGTTCTTC. It specifies CASSQTSGAYNEQFF. The chain carries TRBV6-2 or TRBV6-3 and TRBJ2-1; TRBD2 matches at 8 bases. The CDR3 extends over 15 amino acids. From germline, CDR1 is MNHEY and CDR2 SVGEGT. V was pared by 5 bases and J by 2 bases, with 5 bases of the junction left unmatched.

This sequence joins TRBV18 and TRBJ1-5; maybe TRBD1 (5 bases). There are 16 residues in the CDR3. Trimming cost V 5 bases and J 1 base, with 15 bases left between them. CDR1 is KGHSH and CDR2 is LQKENI in the germline V gene. For the CDR3, the DNA is TGTGCCAGCTCAACCGTGACAGTTAGCAGCAATCAGCCCCAGCATTTT. Its translation is CASSTVTVSSNQPQHF.

The chain uses TRBV20-1 and TRBJ2-3; TRBD2 matches at 9 bases. In germline, CDR1 is DFQATT, CDR2 SNEGSKA (reference sequence). Trimming removed 5 bases from V and 0 bases from J; junction bases left unmatched: 12. CDR3 length equals 17 residues. The DNA for the CDR3 is TGCAGTGCTCGTGGACCGGGACTAGCAAAAAGCACAGATACGCAGTATTTT. Translation: CSARGPGLAKSTDTQYF.

This chain joins TRBV28 and TRBJ1-4; 7 bases agree with TRBD1. From germline, CDR1 is MDHEN and CDR2 SYDVKM. The CDR3 is 13 residues long. With 8 bases clipped from V and 2 bases from J, the junction kept 2 bases outside the gene matches. The chain's CDR3 is CASLDRTNEKLFF. CDR3 in DNA: TGTGCCAGCCTGGACAGGACTAATGAAAAACTGTTTTTT.

The chain recombines TRBV7-8 with TRBJ1-3; D possibly corresponds to TRBD1 (6 bases). Trimming pared 3 bases from V and 2 bases from J, leaving 8 bases between. The germline V gene has CDR1 SGHVS and CDR2 FQNEAQ. The CDR3 runs to 14 residues. CDR3: CASSFRGTGNTIYF. The CDR3 DNA sequence: TGTGCCAGCAGCTTTAGGGGGACTGGAAACACCATATATTTT.

In its sample, this clone was seen once. CDR3: CATQPGGADTQYF. The CDR3, as DNA: TGTGCCACACAACCCGGCGGGGCAGATACGCAGTATTTT. This chain uses TRBV13 with TRBJ2-3; the D gene is possibly TRBD2 (6 bases). The germline CDR1 and CDR2 sequences are PRHDT and FYEKMQ (reference sequence). CDR3 size: 13 residues. Between the trimmed V and J ends, which lost 10 bases and 4 bases, there was a span of 15 bases.

This rearrangement joins TRBV10-3 to TRBJ2-1; tentative D call: TRBD1 (5 bases). The germline CDR1 and CDR2 sequences are ENHRY and SYGVKD. With 4 bases removed from V and 3 bases from J, the gap between germline ends came to 13 bases. The CDR3 extends over 15 amino acids. This chain's CDR3 is CAISVGDTDYNEQFF. The CDR3 DNA is TGTGCCATCAGTGTAGGGGATACTGACTACAATGAGCAGTTCTTC.

V gene TRBV7-2 combines with J gene TRBJ2-7, with 7 nucleotides matching TRBD1. The CDR3 consists of 16 residues. V lost 3 bases to trimming and J lost 0 bases; unmatched junction nucleotides: 8. Germline V CDR1 and CDR2: SGHTA, FQGNSA. The CDR3 sequence: CASSLRGGSISYEQYF. Here the CDR3 DNA reads TGTGCCAGCAGCTTGCGAGGGGGCAGTATCTCCTACGAGCAGTACTTC.

This chain links TRBV7-2 with TRBJ2-3; no reliable D call. CDR1 SGHTA and CDR2 FQGNSA come from the germline V gene. The CDR3 is 14 amino acids. Trimming cost V 5 bases and J 0 bases, with 9 bases left between them. The CDR3 DNA sequence: TGTGCCAGCAGCGTGACGACTAGCACAGATACGCAGTATTTT. Translated, it gives CASSVTTSTDTQYF.

The chain couples TRBV11-2 to TRBJ2-1; unclear D gene. Germline CDR1 and CDR2: SGHAT and FQNNGV. The CDR3 is made up of 13 amino acids. V lost 1 base to trimming and J lost 15 bases, with 16 bases between them. The CDR3 loop is CASSLGVGLERFF. CDR3 DNA: TGTGCCAGCAGCTTAGGAGTCGGCCTGGAGAGGTTCTTC. The full variable domain, in which reference TRBV11-2 and TRBJ2-1 provide the parts outside the CDR3, is EAGVAQSPRYKIIEKRQSVAFWCNPISGHATLYWYQQILGQGPKLLIQFQNNGVVDDSQLPKDRFSAERLKGVDSTLKIQPAKLEDSAVYLCASSLGVGLERFFGPGTRLTVL.

CDR3 DNA: TGTGCCAGCAGCCTCACGCTACTAGCCGAAGAGACCCAGTACTTC. It translates to CASSLTLLAEETQYF. The chain recombines TRBV7-2 with TRBJ2-5; D is possibly TRBD2 (6 bases). V dropped 5 bases and J dropped 3 bases, with 16 bases sitting between them. Germline CDR1 is SGHTA and CDR2 is FQGNSA. The CDR3 is 15 residues long.

The chain recombines TRBV20-1 with TRBJ2-3; D is undetermined. The CDR3 has 11 amino acids. V was trimmed by 5 bases and J by 4 bases, leaving 7 bases between them. Germline-derived CDR1 and CDR2 are DFQATT and SNEGSKA (reference sequence). CDR3 nucleotide sequence: TGCAGTGCTCAATTCCCAGATACGCAGTATTTT. It translates to CSAQFPDTQYF.

The rearrangement joins TRBV14 to TRBJ2-3, with 12 bases aligning to TRBD2. The CDR3 consists of 16 residues. Looked up from germline, CDR1 is SGHDN and CDR2 is FVKESK. The trim removed 3 bases at V and 2 bases at J, leaving 3 bases unmatched. CDR3 coding DNA: TGTGCCAGCAGCCATAGACTAGCGGGAGACACAGATACGCAGTATTTT. Translation gives CASSHRLAGDTDTQYF. Filled out from reference TRBV14 and TRBJ2-3, the complete variable domain reads EAGVTQFPSHSVIEKGQTVTLRCDPISGHDNLYWYRRVMGKEIKFLLHFVKESKQDESGMPNNRFLAERTGGTYSTLKVQPAELEDSGVYFCASSHRLAGDTDTQYFGPGTRLTVL.

The chain couples TRBV18 to TRBJ1-2; perhaps TRBD1 as D (5 bases). The CDR3 covers 15 residues. Looked up from germline, CDR1 is KGHSH and CDR2 is LQKENI. The V end was cut by 0 bases, the J end by 4 bases, with 12 bases between. The CDR3: CASSPPEGKFYGYTF. The CDR3 DNA follows: TGTGCCAGCTCACCACCGGAGGGGAAGTTCTATGGCTACACCTTC.